These 15 T cell receptor beta chains were sequenced from one sample in a study of CD8 T cells in ankylosing spondylitis. TCRdb fed the 5' RACE reads into MiXCR, producing one record per CDR3 protein. This table holds approximately 43,000 distinct CDR3 sequences, under 4.5% found once. Sequencing was done on a sample of blood, either unsorted or a sorted T cell fraction (not recorded which). The receptors were gathered from a female donor with ankylosing spondylitis or in good health (not recorded which).

This clonotype was seen many times. This chain uses TRBV9 with TRBJ2-1, with 8 bases lining up with TRBD2. The V segment lost 0 bases and the J segment 3 bases; nucleotides outside the gene matches: 2. CDR1 and CDR2 (germline): SGDLS, YYNGEE. The CDR3 consists of 15 residues. The CDR3 sequence: CASSVELAVYNEQFF. The CDR3 DNA sequence: TGTGCCAGCAGCGTAGAACTAGCGGTCTACAATGAGCAGTTCTTC.

This clonotype has ten or more counts. The chain carries TRBV9 and TRBJ2-7, with TRBD2 matching over 9 bases. The CDR3 is made up of 15 amino acids. Unmatched junction bases numbered 7, after V lost 0 bases and J lost 6 bases. CDR1 and CDR2 from the germline V gene are SGDLS and YYNGEE. Here the CDR3 reads CASSVGASGDSEQYF. CDR3 coding DNA: TGTGCCAGCAGCGTAGGAGCTAGCGGGGACTCCGAGCAGTACTTC. The complete variable domain, with remaining parts taken from reference TRBV9 and TRBJ2-7, reads DSGVTQTPKHLITATGQRVTLRCSPRSGDLSVYWYQQSLDQGLQFLIQYYNGEERAKGNILERFSAQQFPDLHSELNLSSLELGDSALYFCASSVGASGDSEQYFGPGTRLTVT.

By sample fraction, this clonotype is medium-sized. The chain joins TRBV3-1 to TRBJ1-3; TRBD1 aligns across 9 bases. V trimming: 8 bases; J trimming: 2 bases; junction bases outside the gene matches: 10. Per germline, CDR1 LGHDT and CDR2 YNNKEL (reference sequence). CDR3 length equals 16 residues. CDR3 sequence: CASPTTGTGTGNTIYF. In nucleotides, the CDR3 is TGTGCCAGCCCGACAACCGGGACAGGGACTGGAAACACCATATATTTT.

This clonotype was seen a handful of times. The chain employs TRBV9 and TRBJ1-4, with 7 bases lining up with TRBD1. Trimming cost V 3 bases and J 3 bases; bases outside gene matches: 8. Germline V CDR1 and CDR2: SGDLS, YYNGEE. The CDR3 totals 16 residues. The CDR3, as DNA: TGTGCCAGCAGCGCGACAGGGCGGTCAGCTAATGAAAAACTGTTTTTT. Protein: CASSATGRSANEKLFF.

In its sample, this clonotype was seen many times. V and J are TRBV9 and TRBJ2-1, with D perhaps matching TRBD1 (6 bases). Trimming removed 3 bases at V and 5 bases at J, with 21 bases between. The CDR3 extends over 17 amino acids. Germline V gene data show CDR1 as SGDLS and CDR2 as YYNGEE. CDR3 sequence reads: CASSARQDAITNNEQFF. CDR3 nucleotides: TGTGCCAGCAGCGCCAGACAGGACGCCATAACTAACAATGAGCAGTTCTTC.

This clonotype was seen many times. J is TRBJ2-3 and V is TRBV9; 11 bases agree with TRBD2. The CDR3 contains 14 residues. Germline V lookup: CDR1 SGDLS, CDR2 YYNGEE. J lost 7 bases, V lost 3 bases, and 4 bases had no gene match. The CDR3 region has the DNA TGTGCCAGCAGCGGGGGGACTAGCGGTAATACGCAGTATTTT. Translation gives CASSGGTSGNTQYF.

This clonotype has a count of ten or more. This chain links TRBV9 with TRBJ2-1; TRBD1 matches at 8 bases. The J segment lost 4 bases and the V segment lost 3 bases, leaving 12 bases of the junction unmatched. The CDR3 has 17 amino acids. Germline loops: CDR1 SGDLS, CDR2 YYNGEE. Here the CDR3 reads CASSASATGGSYNEQFF. In DNA, the CDR3 is TGTGCCAGCAGCGCCTCAGCCACAGGGGGTTCTTACAATGAGCAGTTCTTC.

This clonotype was seen at least ten times. The V call is TRBV28, the J call TRBJ2-7; D not resolved. The germline CDR1 and CDR2 sequences are MDHEN and SYDVKM. The V end was cut by 7 bases, the J end by 9 bases, with 7 bases between. CDR3 length: 9 residues. The CDR3: CASIERQYF. The CDR3 DNA follows: TGTGCCAGCATAGAACGGCAGTACTTC.

This clonotype was counted ten times or more. The CDR3 DNA reads as TGTGCCAGCAGCGTAGCTTCGGGAACTACTCCATATGGCTACACCTTC. Encoded protein: CASSVASGTTPYGYTF. The chain couples TRBV9 to TRBJ1-2; no clear D gene. The V gene's germline CDR1 is SGDLS and CDR2 YYNGEE. The CDR3 spans 16 residues. The ends were cut back, 0 bases at V and 5 bases at J, with 17 bases in the middle.

Many counts were recorded for this clonotype. The chain combines TRBV9 with TRBJ2-7, with 8 bases fitting TRBD1. Looked up from germline, CDR1 is SGDLS and CDR2 is YYNGEE. The CDR3 is 14 residues long. Trimming removed 3 bases from V and 6 bases from J; junction bases left unmatched: 8. This CDR3 reads CASSEGRGLSEQYF. CDR3 sequence (DNA): TGTGCCAGCAGCGAGGGCAGGGGGCTGAGCGAGCAGTACTTC.

This clonotype was observed many times. The chain uses TRBV9 and TRBJ2-1; D uncertain. V gave up 0 bases and J gave up 9 bases, with 13 bases separating them. Germline V gene sequence: CDR1 SGDLS, CDR2 YYNGEE. CDR3 length: 14 amino acids. In nucleotides, the CDR3 is TGTGCCAGCAGCGTAGATGGTAGATCTGCTGAGCAGTTCTTC. Amino acid sequence: CASSVDGRSAEQFF.

This clonotype has a count of ten or more. The CDR3 bases are TGTGCCAGCAGCGTAGCGGGATTCGTGGGAGCCACAGGGGATCAGTACTTC. Residues: CASSVAGFVGATGDQYF. The chain has TRBV9 and TRBJ2-5, with 7 bases fitting TRBD1. Germline CDR1 is SGDLS and CDR2 is YYNGEE. The CDR3 has 17 amino acids. V shed 0 bases and J 11 bases; nucleotides not matched to a gene: 19.

This clonotype is medium-sized (0.01 to 0.1%) within its sample. The genes are TRBV9 and TRBJ1-2; no clear D gene. This CDR3 is built from 13 residues. The V gene's germline CDR1 is SGDLS and CDR2 YYNGEE. The V gene lost 0 bases and the J gene lost 6 bases, with 9 bases spanning the gap. The CDR3 here is CASSVGSGDGYTF. CDR3 bases: TGTGCCAGCAGCGTAGGATCCGGCGATGGCTACACCTTC.

This clonotype was seen at least ten times. The gene calls are TRBV9 and TRBJ1-2; D unresolved. The CDR3 totals 14 residues. Trimming took off 5 bases at V and 5 bases at J, with 16 bases between the two ends. Germline values: CDR1 SGDLS, CDR2 YYNGEE. For the CDR3, the DNA is TGTGCCAGCAGTCACGGACCTATCGGTTATGGCTACACCTTC. Translated, it gives CASSHGPIGYGYTF.

This clonotype has ten or more counts. The V and J genes are TRBV9 and TRBJ2-2; a weak D match, TRBD1 (6 bases). The V and J ends lost 0 bases and 1 base respectively, with 10 bases between them. The CDR3 loop spans 16 amino acids. Germline loops: CDR1 SGDLS, CDR2 YYNGEE. For the CDR3, the DNA is TGTGCCAGCAGCGTAGACCCACAGGGGAACACCGGGGAGCTGTTTTTT. Its translation is CASSVDPQGNTGELFF.